This T cell receptor (beta chain) was retrieved from a study of cytomegalovirus exposure and HLA in healthy donors. Findings and caveats of the study: Researchers counted around 170 TCR beta chains as cytomegalovirus-associated. Cytomegalovirus status was reportedly diagnosed by the classifier with high specificity and sensitivity.

V lost 5 bases, J lost 0 bases, and 2 bases stayed unmatched. The CDR3 spans 15 residues. Per germline, CDR1 MRHNA and CDR2 SNTAGT. Details on this clone: The antigen is unknown.

The repertoire was sequenced with immunoSEQ multiplex PCR; TCRdb's copy has only in-frame clones and lacks some. This table has under 300,000 clones, nearly 90% appearing once. The donors were part of the approximately 120-subject validation cohort, which stood apart from the approximately 640-subject first cohort. The gene calls are TRBV6-4 and TRBJ2-2, with 8 positions matching TRBD1. The source material was PBMCs. This sequence originates from a woman aged 18-29 years in good health and CMV-seronegative. Written as DNA, the CDR3 is TGTGCCAGCAGTATGGGACAGGCGAACACCGGGGAGCTGTTTTTT. This translates into CASSMGQANTGELFF.